The 7 T cell receptor beta chains below were found in one sample sequenced in a study of identical twins. TCRdb reprocessed the 5' RACE reads via MiXCR and lists one record per CDR3 protein. The table lists hundreds of thousands of distinct CDR3 sequences, approximately 8.5% of them singletons. These sequences were also reported in another study, on yellow fever vaccine responses in identical twins.

Input material: memory (CD45RO+) T cells sorted from blood. The receptors come from a woman between 18 and 29 years old in good health.

The chain combines TRBV27 with TRBJ2-2; 9 positions agree with TRBD1. Unmatched junction bases numbered 4, after V lost 4 bases and J lost 7 bases. Germline-derived CDR1 and CDR2 are MNHEY and SMNVEV (reference sequence). CDR3 length equals 14 residues. The CDR3 loop reads CASSSGTGNGELFF. CDR3 nucleotide sequence: TGTGCCAGCAGTTCCGGGACAGGGAACGGGGAGCTGTTTTTT.

This chain joins TRBV10-2 and TRBJ2-2, with D hard to call. Trimming took 4 bases from V and 4 from J, leaving 7 bases between them. Germline CDR1 reads WSHSY; CDR2 reads SAAADI. This CDR3 is built from 13 residues. Here the CDR3 DNA reads TGCGCCAGCAGTGTACTGCGCACCGGGGAGCTGTTTTTT. The encoded protein is CASSVLRTGELFF.

The V gene is TRBV12-3 or TRBV12-4, the J gene TRBJ1-4; the D gene is possibly TRBD1 (5 bases). V dropped 6 bases and J dropped 7 bases, with 15 bases sitting between them. There are 14 residues in the CDR3. The CDR3 loop is CASRTGRTSEKLFF. The CDR3 DNA sequence: TGTGCCAGCAGAACCGGGAGGACAAGTGAAAAACTGTTTTTT.

This clonotype came up many times. The rearrangement joins TRBV25-1 to TRBJ2-1, with 7 bases fitting TRBD2. Germline V gene sequence: CDR1 MGHDK, CDR2 SYGVNS. V shed 6 bases and J 1 base; nucleotides not matched to a gene: 9. The length of the CDR3 is 16 residues. This CDR3 reads CASSEMGGLSYNEQFF. The CDR3 coding sequence is TGTGCCAGCAGCGAAATGGGGGGGTTGTCCTACAATGAGCAGTTCTTC.

This clonotype was seen at least ten times. The chain recombines TRBV29-1 with TRBJ1-2; D is unresolved. V was cut by 1 base and J by 4 bases, with 7 bases left in between. CDR3 length: 12 amino acids. Germline V CDR1 and CDR2: SQVTM, ANQGSEA. This CDR3 reads CSVEVITYGYTF. The CDR3 DNA reads TGCAGCGTTGAAGTGATAACCTATGGCTACACCTTC.

This clonotype showed up many times. The rearrangement uses TRBV6-4 and TRBJ1-1; 8 nucleotides line up with TRBD1. CDR1 is MRHNA and CDR2 is SNTAGT in the germline V gene. This CDR3 spans 14 amino acids. The J segment lost 1 base and the V segment lost 7 bases, leaving 5 bases of the junction unmatched. The CDR3 DNA reads as TGTGCCAGCAAGATCGGGACAGGGAACACTGAAGCTTTCTTT. Encoded protein: CASKIGTGNTEAFF.

This clonotype showed up many times. The gene calls are TRBV5-1 and TRBJ2-1; D could derive from TRBD1 or TRBD2 (5 bases each). This CDR3 contains 14 residues. The V gene's germline CDR1 is SGHRS and CDR2 YFSETQ. V lost 4 bases and J 7 bases, leaving 15 bases between the germline ends. The CDR3 nucleotides are TGCGCCAGCAGCCCGGGGACCCTCCGGAATGAGCAGTTCTTC. The encoded protein is CASSPGTLRNEQFF.